This TCR beta chain appears in the sequencing data of a study of CD8 T cells in ankylosing spondylitis. By quantitative 5'-RACE with molecular barcodes, the TCR beta libraries were made. Via MiXCR, TCRdb re-called the 5' RACE reads, giving one row per CDR3 protein. The sample lists 250,000 to 350,000 distinct CDR3 sequences, 20% seen once, with roughly 8.3% in the top ten. CDR1 SGHVS and CDR2 FQNEAQ come from the germline V gene. The CDR3 sequence is 17 residues long. Trimming took 2 bases from V and 0 from J, leaving 11 bases between them. As for this clonotype: Its antigen is not known.

Findings and limits, study-wide: Before this, some motif variants had been reported in reactive arthritis synovial fluid and blood. Made up of fewer than 10 highly homologous variants, a TCR beta motif appeared characteristic of ankylosing spondylitis blood. Significantly higher representation of disease-linked clones was reported for matched ankylosing spondylitis synovial fluid.

This chain links TRBV7-8 with TRBJ1-6; D perhaps matches TRBD1 (6 bases). The receptor was isolated from a male donor with ankylosing spondylitis or in good health (not recorded which). Sequencing was performed on blood, either unsorted or a sorted T cell fraction (not recorded which). The CDR3 reads CASSLRQGSSYNSPLHF. The CDR3, as DNA: TGTGCCAGCAGCTTACGGCAGGGGAGCTCCTATAATTCACCCCTCCACTTT.